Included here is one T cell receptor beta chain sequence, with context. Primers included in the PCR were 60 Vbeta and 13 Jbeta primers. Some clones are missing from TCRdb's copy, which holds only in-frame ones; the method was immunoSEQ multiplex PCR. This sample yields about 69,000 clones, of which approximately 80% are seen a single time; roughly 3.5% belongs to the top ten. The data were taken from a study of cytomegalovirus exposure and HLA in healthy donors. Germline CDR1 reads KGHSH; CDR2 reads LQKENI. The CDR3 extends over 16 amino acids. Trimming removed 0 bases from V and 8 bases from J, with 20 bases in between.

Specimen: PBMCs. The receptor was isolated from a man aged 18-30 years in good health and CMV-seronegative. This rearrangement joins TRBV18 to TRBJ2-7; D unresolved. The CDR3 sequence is CASSPPPLGQPWQQYF. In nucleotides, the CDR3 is TGTGCCAGCTCACCACCCCCCCTGGGCCAGCCGTGGCAGCAGTACTTC.